The present entry profiles one T cell receptor (beta chain) with its context. The sample originates from a study of cytomegalovirus exposure and HLA in healthy donors. The study drew the donors from its roughly 120-subject validation cohort, separate from the 666-subject first cohort. The CDR3 covers 14 residues. Germline CDR1 and CDR2: MNHEY and SMNVEV (reference sequence). The J segment lost 3 bases and the V segment lost 8 bases, leaving 9 bases of the junction unmatched. Produced via immunoSEQ multiplex PCR; TCRdb's table is partial and in-frame only. The data show under 250,000 clones, over 75% seen once.

This TCR came from a woman younger than 30 in good health and CMV-seropositive. This chain uses TRBV27 with TRBJ2-5; 7 positions match TRBD1. Input material: PBMCs. The CDR3 DNA is TGTGCCAGCCCAAGGGACAGCGTCAAAGAGACCCAGTACTTC. Residues: CASPRDSVKETQYF.